These T cell receptor beta chains were read from a single sample in a study of blood T cells in healthy people across ages. One entry per CDR3 protein, called by TCRdb with MiXCR from the 5' RACE reads. Among fewer than 800,000 distinct CDR3 sequences, roughly 32% were seen once, and the ten largest hold 15%. Sequencing used blood. These receptors were taken from an elderly woman in good health. The CDR3 runs from the conserved cysteine through the conserved F or W. D genes are given only for firm matches. Size is omitted from some rows. Given values are once, few, many or a class for expanded clones.

J gene | D gene | CDR3 length | V gene | clone size | CDR3 protein | CDR3 DNA
TRBJ2-5 | NA | 13 | TRBV15 | many | CATSRDNKETQYF | TGTGCCACCAGCAGAGATAATAAAGAGACCCAGTACTTC
TRBJ2-5 | NA | 13 | TRBV20-1 | many | CSAQQGLGETQYF | TGCAGTGCTCAACAGGGCCTCGGGGAGACCCAGTACTTC
TRBJ2-7 | TRBD1 | 16 | TRBV11-2 | few | CASSLDAGGQGGEQYF | TGTGCCAGCAGCTTAGATGCTGGGGGACAGGGGGGCGAGCAGTACTTC
TRBJ2-1 | NA | 13 | TRBV7-2 | NA | CASSLGTHHHQFF | TGTGCCAGCAGCTTAGGGACACATCACCATCAGTTCTTC
TRBJ2-3 | NA | 15 | TRBV12-3/TRBV12-4 | many | CASSPSRGRGDTQYF | TGTGCCAGCAGTCCATCCCGAGGTCGGGGGGATACGCAGTATTTT
TRBJ1-2 | TRBD1 | 13 | TRBV6-5 | many | CASKQGAGYGYTF | TGTGCCAGTAAACAGGGGGCAGGGTATGGCTACACCTTC
TRBJ1-4 | TRBD1 | 15 | TRBV25-1 | once | CASSESGTGREKLLF | TGTGCCAGCAGTGAATCTGGGACAGGGCGGGAAAAACTGTTATTT
TRBJ2-5 | NA | 13 | TRBV27 | NA | CASSVQRQETQYF | TGTGCCAGCAGTGTCCAGCGGCAAGAGACCCAGTACTTC
TRBJ1-6 | TRBD1 | 15 | TRBV6-1 | NA | CASTKNRGSDSPLHF | TGTGCCAGCACTAAAAACAGGGGATCGGATTCACCCCTCCACTTT
TRBJ2-7 | TRBD1 | 15 | TRBV6-1 | NA | CASSVRQGTTYEQYF | TGTGCCAGCAGTGTACGACAGGGGACGACCTACGAGCAGTACTTC
TRBJ1-1 | NA | 14 | TRBV12-3/TRBV12-4 | few | CASSLNRVTTEAFF | TGTGCCAGCAGCCTCAACAGGGTCACCACTGAAGCTTTCTTT
TRBJ2-2 | NA | 16 | TRBV6-6 | once | CTSSGRDTLVPGELFF | TGTACCAGCAGTGGCCGGGACACCCTGGTCCCCGGGGAGCTGTTTTTT
TRBJ1-1 | NA | 14 | TRBV5-1 | many | CASSVQTFNTEAFF | TGCGCCAGCAGCGTACAGACTTTCAACACTGAAGCTTTCTTT
TRBJ1-5 | NA | 14 | TRBV6-1 | NA | CASVRLEADQPQHF | TGTGCCAGCGTTAGGTTGGAAGCCGATCAGCCCCAGCATTTT
TRBJ2-7 | NA | 13 | TRBV2 | many | CASRAGTTREQYF | TGTGCCAGCAGAGCCGGGACAACTCGGGAGCAGTACTTC
TRBJ2-3 | TRBD2 | 15 | TRBV6-1 | NA | CASSPLGTSGDTQYF | TGTGCCAGCAGCCCGTTGGGGACTAGTGGAGATACGCAGTATTTT
TRBJ2-3 | NA | 15 | TRBV7-2 | NA | CASSSDGGRTDAQYF | TGTGCCAGCAGCTCGGACGGGGGTCGCACAGATGCGCAGTATTTT
TRBJ2-3 | NA | 14 | TRBV28 | many | CASSPGTRTDTQYF | TGTGCCAGCAGTCCAGGGACTCGCACAGATACGCAGTATTTT
TRBJ2-5 | NA | 14 | TRBV5-5 | NA | CASSSQGRGETQYF | TGTGCCAGCAGCTCCCAGGGACGTGGAGAGACCCAGTACTTC
TRBJ1-1 | NA | 15 | TRBV5-1 | many | CASSLRGTYNTEAFF | TGCGCCAGCAGCCTGCGCGGGACATATAACACTGAAGCTTTCTTT
TRBJ2-5 | NA | 15 | TRBV9 | many | CASSVGIGPGETQYF | TGTGCCAGCAGCGTAGGGATTGGGCCCGGGGAGACCCAGTACTTC
TRBJ1-3 | TRBD1 | 13 | TRBV30 | NA | CAAAGDRDDTIYF | TGTGCCGCCGCGGGGGACAGGGATGACACCATATATTTT
TRBJ2-3 | NA | 15 | TRBV7-3 | many | CASSSLGVNTDTQYF | TGTGCCAGCAGCTCACTGGGGGTAAACACAGATACGCAGTATTTT
TRBJ2-4 | NA | 12 | TRBV4-3 | many | CASSQDGNIQYF | TGCGCCAGCAGCCAAGATGGGAACATTCAGTACTTC
TRBJ2-7 | TRBD2 | 13 | TRBV4-2 | few | CARSQEGREGQYF | TGTGCCCGCAGCCAAGAAGGCAGGGAGGGGCAGTACTTC
TRBJ1-1 | NA | 13 | TRBV9 | NA | CASSAGRVTEAFF | TGTGCCAGCAGCGCGGGACGGGTTACTGAAGCTTTCTTT
TRBJ1-2 | NA | 15 | TRBV6-1 | few | CASSENGAGRYGYTF | TGTGCCAGCAGTGAAAACGGGGCGGGTAGATATGGCTACACCTTC
TRBJ1-6 | TRBD1 | 15 | TRBV20-1 | many | CSAILLRGPGSPLHF | TGCAGTGCCATTCTCTTGAGGGGGCCGGGATCACCCCTCCACTTT
TRBJ1-2 | TRBD1 | 14 | TRBV11-2 | NA | CASSSDRVGYGYTF | TGTGCCAGCAGCTCGGACAGGGTCGGCTATGGCTACACCTTC
TRBJ2-3 | TRBD2 | 15 | TRBV4-2 | few | CASSQGTRLENTQYF | TGTGCCAGCAGCCAAGGGACTAGGCTGGAAAATACGCAGTATTTT
TRBJ1-5 | TRBD1 | 15 | TRBV4-3 | many | CASSQGTGDNQPQHF | TGCGCCAGCAGCCAAGGGACAGGGGACAATCAGCCCCAGCATTTT
TRBJ2-3 | NA | 14 | TRBV20-1 | NA | CSAQRGPGTDTQYF | TGCAGTGCTCAGAGGGGACCCGGCACAGATACGCAGTATTTT
TRBJ2-4 | NA | 22 | TRBV6-2/TRBV6-3 | NA | CASSPSFGGGNTKGLDKNIQYF | TGTGCCAGCAGCCCCTCTTTTGGAGGAGGGAACACAAAAGGGTTGGACAAAAACATTCAGTACTTC
TRBJ1-5 | NA | 16 | TRBV2 | few | CASSHSEGLSNQPQHF | TGTGCCAGCAGTCACTCGGAGGGCCTTAGCAATCAGCCCCAGCATTTT
TRBJ2-1 | TRBD2 | 15 | TRBV7-3 | many | CASSPGRAGAREQFF | TGTGCCAGCAGCCCGGGGAGAGCGGGGGCTCGGGAGCAGTTCTTC